This TCR beta chain was identified in a study of CD8 T cells in Susac syndrome. The germline CDR1 and CDR2 sequences are MGHRA and YSYEKL. Trimming took 0 bases from V and 4 from J, leaving 12 bases between them. This CDR3 contains 15 residues. RNA in amounts of about 0.45 to 1 ug was reverse transcribed with random hexamers. An immunoSEQ multiplex PCR amplified TCR beta CDR3 over 54 Vbeta and 13 Jbeta. MiXCR, run by TCRdb on the immunoSEQ multiplex PCR reads, gives a single entry per CDR3 protein. The sample holds approximately 110,000 distinct CDR3 sequences, 90% to 95% seen once. V is TRBV4-1 and J is TRBJ1-2; tentative D call: TRBD1 (5 bases). The receptor was derived from a human donor with multiple sclerosis. The sequencing sample was made of CD8+ T cells from PBMCs. The CDR3 nucleotides are TGCGCCAGCAGCCAAGAAAAGGGGCGCGTCTATGGCTACACCTTC. Protein sequence: CASSQEKGRVYGYTF.